Listed here is a single T cell receptor (beta chain). The antigen is undetermined. These data belong to a study of cytomegalovirus exposure and HLA in healthy donors. The study, taken as a whole, reports: Cytomegalovirus-associated TCR beta chains were listed, numbering 164.

The PCR had 60 Vbeta and 13 Jbeta primers. The assay was immunoSEQ multiplex PCR, and TCRdb's table has in-frame clones only and misses some. Here the sample spans about 160,000 clones, 70% to 80% being singletons. This TCR came from a male donor in good health and CMV-seronegative. The specimen was PBMCs.

CDR3 DNA: TGTGCCAGCAGCTTGGGACAGGGTCGCTACGAGCAGTACTTC. Amino acids: CASSLGQGRYEQYF. V usage is TRBV7-3 and J usage is TRBJ2-7, with 9 bases lining up with TRBD1. The J segment lost 3 bases and the V segment lost 3 bases, leaving 3 bases of the junction unmatched. The length of the CDR3 is 14 residues. The germline V gene has CDR1 SGHTA and CDR2 FQGTGA.